The clone carrying this T cell receptor (beta chain) was counted once. The antigen is unknown. Amplification of TCR beta used genomic DNA extracted from peripheral blood. This sample is part of a study of T cell repertoires in aging, cancer and after chemotherapy. Study background: Approximately 8 million TCR reads were in the whole dataset.

CDR1 is SNHLY, CDR2 FYNNEI, per germline. Trimming cost V 4 bases and J 8 bases, with 12 bases left between them. This CDR3 is built from 14 residues. Overall study results and limits: The repertoire data cannot show anything about immunological memory following chemotherapy.

Multiplex touch-down PCR with TRB-A/B primers amplified rearranged V-D-J TRB sequences. TCRdb fed the multiplex PCR reads into MiXCR, producing one record per CDR3 protein. The sample consists of some 5,000 distinct CDR3 sequences, under 25% of them appearing once. The rearrangement links TRBV2 to TRBJ1-6; no definite D call. The clonotype originates from a human donor in good health. The donor label of this sample is uncertain. Source material: blood. The CDR3 here is CASSVWVADSPLHF. The CDR3 DNA reads as TGTGCCAGCAGTGTGTGGGTGGCAGATTCACCCCTCCACTTT.